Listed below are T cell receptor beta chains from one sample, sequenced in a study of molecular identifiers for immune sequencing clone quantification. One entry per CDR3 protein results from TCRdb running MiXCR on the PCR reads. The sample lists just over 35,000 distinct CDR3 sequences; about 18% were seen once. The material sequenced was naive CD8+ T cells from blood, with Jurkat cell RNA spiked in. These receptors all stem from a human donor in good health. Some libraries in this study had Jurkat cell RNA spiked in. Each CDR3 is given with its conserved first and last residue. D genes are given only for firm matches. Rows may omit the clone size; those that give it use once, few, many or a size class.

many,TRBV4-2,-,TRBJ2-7,TGTGCCAGCAGCCAAGTGCCGGGCCACGAGCAGTACTTC,CASSQVPGHEQYF
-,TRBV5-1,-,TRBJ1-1,TGCGCCAGCAGCTTGGTTGGTGAAGCTTTCTTT,CASSLVGEAFF
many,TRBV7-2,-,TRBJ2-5,TGTGCCAGCCGCAGCCCAACTAACCTTCAAGAGACCCAGTACTTC,CASRSPTNLQETQYF
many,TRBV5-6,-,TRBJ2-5,TGTGCCAGCAGCTTGACAGTGGAGACCCAGTACTTC,CASSLTVETQYF
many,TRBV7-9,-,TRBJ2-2,TGTGCCAGCAGCTTATTCTTTTTTGCCACCGGGGAGCTGTTTTTT,CASSLFFFATGELFF
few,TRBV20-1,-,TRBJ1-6,TGCAGTGCTAGGCAGGGGATGGATTCACCCCTCCACTTT,CSARQGMDSPLHF
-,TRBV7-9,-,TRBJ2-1,TGTGCCGGCAGCCTCTGGGGATCCCACAATGAGCAGTTCTTC,CAGSLWGSHNEQFF
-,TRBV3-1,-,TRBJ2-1,TGTGCCAGCAGCCATGGGACTCCCGATGGGCAGTTCTTC,CASSHGTPDGQFF
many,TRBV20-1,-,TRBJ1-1,TGCAGTGCTAGGGACGGACTGGTAGCTTTCTTT,CSARDGLVAFF
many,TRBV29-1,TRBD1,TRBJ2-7,TGCAGCGGACGGGACAGTCAATCCTACGAGCAGTACTTC,CSGRDSQSYEQYF
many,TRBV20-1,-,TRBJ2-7,TGCAGCCCCACCGGTGCCGTCGGCGAGCAGTACTTC,CSPTGAVGEQYF
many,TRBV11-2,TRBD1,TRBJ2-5,TGTGCCAGCAGCTTATGGGACAGCCCCCAAGAGACCCAGTACTTC,CASSLWDSPQETQYF
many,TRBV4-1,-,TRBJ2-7,TGCGCCAGCAGCCAAGCCACAGGGGGGGGCTACGAGCAGTACTTC,CASSQATGGGYEQYF
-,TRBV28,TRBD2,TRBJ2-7,TGTGCCAGCAGTTTAACAACCCCAAAACTAGCGCTTAGCTCCTACGAGCAGTACTTC,CASSLTTPKLALSSYEQYF
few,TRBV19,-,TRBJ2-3,TGTGCCAGTAGTATAGCCCAAGTTAGCACAGATACGCAGTATTTT,CASSIAQVSTDTQYF
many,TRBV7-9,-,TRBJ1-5,TGTGCCAGCAGCTCCTCCCGGGGCCAACAGCCCCAGCATTTT,CASSSSRGQQPQHF
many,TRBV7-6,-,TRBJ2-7,TGTGCCAGCAGCCCTAAGACTAGCTCCTACGAGCAGTACTTC,CASSPKTSSYEQYF
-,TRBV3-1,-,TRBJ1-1,TGTGCCAGCAGCCCAAGAGAACAGTTGAACACTGAAGCTTTCTTT,CASSPREQLNTEAFF
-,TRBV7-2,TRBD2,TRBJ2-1,TGTGCCAGCAGCTTCACCCAAGGACTAGCGGGATTCTACAATGAGCAGTCCTTC,CASSFTQGLAGFYNEQSF
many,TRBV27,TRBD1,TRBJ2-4,TGTGCCAGCAGTCATCAGGGGGCTGGTCCCAAAAACATTCAGTACTTC,CASSHQGAGPKNIQYF
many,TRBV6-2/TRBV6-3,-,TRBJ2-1,TGTGCCAGCAGTTACTCCCTCGCGGTCGGGAGCTCCTACAATGAGCAGTTCTTC,CASSYSLAVGSSYNEQFF
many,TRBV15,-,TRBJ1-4,TGTGCCACCAGCAGTACCGGGACAACGGATGAAAAACTGTTTTTT,CATSSTGTTDEKLFF
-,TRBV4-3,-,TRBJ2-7,TGCGCCAGCAGCCAAGATGGAAACGGCCCCGCCTACGAGCAGTACTTC,CASSQDGNGPAYEQYF
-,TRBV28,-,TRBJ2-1,TGTGCCAGCAGTTTAGTTCCAGCGGAGAGCGGCAATGAGCAGTCCTTC,CASSLVPAESGNEQSF
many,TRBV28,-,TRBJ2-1,TGTGCCAGCACCTTTCCCCGGGACTCATACTCCCGCTCCTACAATGAGCAGTTCTTC,CASTFPRDSYSRSYNEQFF
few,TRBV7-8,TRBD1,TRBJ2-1,TGTGCCAGCAGGGGGCCCAGGGGGCGTAAAAACTCCTACAATGAGCAGTTCTTC,CASRGPRGRKNSYNEQFF